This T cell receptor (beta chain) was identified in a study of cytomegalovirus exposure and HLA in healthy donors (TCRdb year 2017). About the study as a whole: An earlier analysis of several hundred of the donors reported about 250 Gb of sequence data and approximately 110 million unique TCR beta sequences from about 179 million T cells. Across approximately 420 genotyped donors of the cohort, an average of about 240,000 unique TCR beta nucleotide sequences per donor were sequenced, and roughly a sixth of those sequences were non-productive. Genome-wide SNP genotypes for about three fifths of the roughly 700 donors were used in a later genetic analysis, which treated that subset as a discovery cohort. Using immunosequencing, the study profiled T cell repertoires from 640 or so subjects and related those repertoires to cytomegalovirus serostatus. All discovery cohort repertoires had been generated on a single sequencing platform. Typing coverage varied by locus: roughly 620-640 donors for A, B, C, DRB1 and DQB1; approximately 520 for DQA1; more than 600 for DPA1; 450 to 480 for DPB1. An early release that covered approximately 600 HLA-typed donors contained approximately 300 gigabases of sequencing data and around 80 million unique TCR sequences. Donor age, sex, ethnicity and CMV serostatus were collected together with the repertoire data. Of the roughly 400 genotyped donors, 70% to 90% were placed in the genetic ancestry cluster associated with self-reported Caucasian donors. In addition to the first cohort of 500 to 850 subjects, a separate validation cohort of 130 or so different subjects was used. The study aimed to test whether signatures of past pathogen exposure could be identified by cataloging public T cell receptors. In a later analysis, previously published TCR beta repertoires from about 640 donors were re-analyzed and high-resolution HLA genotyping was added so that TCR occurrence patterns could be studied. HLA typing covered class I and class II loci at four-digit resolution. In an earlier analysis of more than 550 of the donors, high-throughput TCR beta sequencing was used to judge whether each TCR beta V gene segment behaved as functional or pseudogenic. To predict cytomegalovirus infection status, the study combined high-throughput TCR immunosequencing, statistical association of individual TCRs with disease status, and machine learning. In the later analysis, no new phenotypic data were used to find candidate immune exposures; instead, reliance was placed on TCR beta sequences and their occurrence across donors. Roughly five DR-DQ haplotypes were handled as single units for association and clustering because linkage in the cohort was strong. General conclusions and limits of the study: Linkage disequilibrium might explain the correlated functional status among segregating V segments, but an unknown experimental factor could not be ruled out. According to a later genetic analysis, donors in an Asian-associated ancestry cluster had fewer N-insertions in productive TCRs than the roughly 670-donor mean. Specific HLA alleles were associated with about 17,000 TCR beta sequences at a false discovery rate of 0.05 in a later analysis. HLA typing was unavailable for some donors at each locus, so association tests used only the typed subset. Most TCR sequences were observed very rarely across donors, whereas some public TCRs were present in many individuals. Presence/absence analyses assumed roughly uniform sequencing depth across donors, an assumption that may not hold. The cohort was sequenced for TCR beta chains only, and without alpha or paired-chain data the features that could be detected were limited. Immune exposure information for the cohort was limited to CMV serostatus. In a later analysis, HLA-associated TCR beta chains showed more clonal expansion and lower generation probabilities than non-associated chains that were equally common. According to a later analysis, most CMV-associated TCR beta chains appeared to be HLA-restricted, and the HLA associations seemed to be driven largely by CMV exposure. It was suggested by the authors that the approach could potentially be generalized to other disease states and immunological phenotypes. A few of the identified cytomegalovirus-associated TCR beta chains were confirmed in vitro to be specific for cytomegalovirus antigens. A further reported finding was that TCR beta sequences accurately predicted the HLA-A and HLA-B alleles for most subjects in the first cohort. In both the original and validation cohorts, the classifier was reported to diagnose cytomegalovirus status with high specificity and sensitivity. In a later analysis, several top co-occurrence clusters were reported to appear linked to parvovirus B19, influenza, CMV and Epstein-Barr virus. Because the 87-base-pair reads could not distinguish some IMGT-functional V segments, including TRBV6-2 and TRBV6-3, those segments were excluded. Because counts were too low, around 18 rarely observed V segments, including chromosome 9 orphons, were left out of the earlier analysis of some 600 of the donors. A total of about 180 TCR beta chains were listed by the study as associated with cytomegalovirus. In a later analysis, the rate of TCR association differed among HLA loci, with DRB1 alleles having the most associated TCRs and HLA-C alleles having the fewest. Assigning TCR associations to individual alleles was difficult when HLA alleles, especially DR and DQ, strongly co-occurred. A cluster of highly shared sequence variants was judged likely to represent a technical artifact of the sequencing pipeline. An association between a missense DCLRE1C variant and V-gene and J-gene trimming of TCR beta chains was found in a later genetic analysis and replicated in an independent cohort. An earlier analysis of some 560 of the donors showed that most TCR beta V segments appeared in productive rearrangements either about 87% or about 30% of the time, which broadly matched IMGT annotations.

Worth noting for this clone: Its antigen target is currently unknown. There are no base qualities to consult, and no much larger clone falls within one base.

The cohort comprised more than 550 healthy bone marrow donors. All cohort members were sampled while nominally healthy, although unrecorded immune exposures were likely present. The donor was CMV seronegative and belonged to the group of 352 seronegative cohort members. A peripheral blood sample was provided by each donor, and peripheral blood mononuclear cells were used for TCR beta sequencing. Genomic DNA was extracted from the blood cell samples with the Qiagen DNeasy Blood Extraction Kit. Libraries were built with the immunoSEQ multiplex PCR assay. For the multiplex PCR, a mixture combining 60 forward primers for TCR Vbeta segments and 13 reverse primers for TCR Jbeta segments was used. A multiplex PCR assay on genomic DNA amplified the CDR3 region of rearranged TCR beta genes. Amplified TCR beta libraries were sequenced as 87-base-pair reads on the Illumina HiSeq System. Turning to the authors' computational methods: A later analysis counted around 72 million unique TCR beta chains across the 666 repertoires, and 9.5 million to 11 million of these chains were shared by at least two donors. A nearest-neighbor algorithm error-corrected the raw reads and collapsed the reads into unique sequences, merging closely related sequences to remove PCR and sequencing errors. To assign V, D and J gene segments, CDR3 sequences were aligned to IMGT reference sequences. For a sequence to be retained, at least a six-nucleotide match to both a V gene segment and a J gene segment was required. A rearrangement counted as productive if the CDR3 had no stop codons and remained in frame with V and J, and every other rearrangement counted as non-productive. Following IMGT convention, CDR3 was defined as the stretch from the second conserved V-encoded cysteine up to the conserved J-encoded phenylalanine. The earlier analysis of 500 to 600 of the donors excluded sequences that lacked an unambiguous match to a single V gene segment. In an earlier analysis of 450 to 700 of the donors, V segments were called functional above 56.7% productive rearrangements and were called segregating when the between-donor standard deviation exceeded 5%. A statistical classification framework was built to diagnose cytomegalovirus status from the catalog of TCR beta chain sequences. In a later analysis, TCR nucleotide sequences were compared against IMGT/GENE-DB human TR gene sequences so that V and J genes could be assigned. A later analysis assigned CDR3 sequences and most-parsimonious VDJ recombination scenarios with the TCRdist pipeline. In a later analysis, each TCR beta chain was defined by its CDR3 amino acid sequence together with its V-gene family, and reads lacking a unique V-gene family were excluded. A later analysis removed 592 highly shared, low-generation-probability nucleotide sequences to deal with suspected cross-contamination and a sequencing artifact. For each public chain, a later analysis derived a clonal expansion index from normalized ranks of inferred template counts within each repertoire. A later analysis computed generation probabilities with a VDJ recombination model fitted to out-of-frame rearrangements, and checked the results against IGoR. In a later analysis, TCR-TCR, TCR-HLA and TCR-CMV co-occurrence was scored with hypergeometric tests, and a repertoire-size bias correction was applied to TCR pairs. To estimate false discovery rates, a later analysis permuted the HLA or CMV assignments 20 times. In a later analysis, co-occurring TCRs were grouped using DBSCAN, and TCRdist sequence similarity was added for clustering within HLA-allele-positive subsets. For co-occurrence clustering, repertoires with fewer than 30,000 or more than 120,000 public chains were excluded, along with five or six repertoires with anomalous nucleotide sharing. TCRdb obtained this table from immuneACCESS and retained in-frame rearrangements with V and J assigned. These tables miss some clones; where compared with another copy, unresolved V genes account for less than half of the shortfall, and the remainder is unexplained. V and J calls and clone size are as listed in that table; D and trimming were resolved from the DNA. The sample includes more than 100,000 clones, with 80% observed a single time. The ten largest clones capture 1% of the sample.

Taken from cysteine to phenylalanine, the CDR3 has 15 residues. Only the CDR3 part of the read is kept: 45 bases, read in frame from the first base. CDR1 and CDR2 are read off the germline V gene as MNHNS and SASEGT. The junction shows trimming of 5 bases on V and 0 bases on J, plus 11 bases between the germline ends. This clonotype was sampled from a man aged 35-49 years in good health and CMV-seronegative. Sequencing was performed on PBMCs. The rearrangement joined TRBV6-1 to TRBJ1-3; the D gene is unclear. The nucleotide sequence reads TGTGCCAGCAGTCCCATCCTAGACTCTGGAAACACCATATATTTT. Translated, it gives CASSPILDSGNTIYF.